Below are 18 T cell receptor beta chains sequenced from a single sample in a study of graft-versus-host responses after intestinal transplantation. Assay used: immunoSEQ multiplex PCR; TCRdb lists only in-frame clones, some missing. The top ten hold 10% to 15% of the sample, which has approximately 5,200 clones, around 72% seen once. Grafts had their tissue processed, releasing intraepithelial and lamina propria lymphocytes. The source material was ileum tissue, sampled 254 days after intestinal transplant. Source of these receptors: a human patient who received an intestinal transplant, so some T cells may come from the graft donor.

The CDR3 coding sequence is TGCGCCAGCAGCTTTAATACAGGGGGCGGCGGTACCCCTGGGGCCAACGTCCTGACTTTC. Amino acids: CASSFNTGGGGTPGANVLTF. V usage is TRBV5-1 and J usage is TRBJ2-6; 9 bases match TRBD1. This CDR3 is built from 20 residues. The V and J ends lost 2 bases and 2 bases, in that order; junction bases with no gene match: 14. From germline, CDR1 is SGHRS and CDR2 YFSETQ.

This clone was seen a few times. The chain couples TRBV7-2 to TRBJ2-3, with 11 positions matching TRBD2. Germline V gene sequence: CDR1 SGHTA, CDR2 FQGNSA. The CDR3 has 16 residues. The V segment lost 1 base and the J segment 3 bases; nucleotides outside the gene matches: 3. The CDR3 DNA follows: TGTGCCAGCAGCTTAGGACTAGCGGGGTTAACAGATACGCAGTATTTT. Protein product: CASSLGLAGLTDTQYF.

This clone has a handful of counts. V and J are TRBV6-5 and TRBJ2-3; 7 nucleotides match TRBD2. Trimming cost V 6 bases and J 4 bases; bases outside gene matches: 10. From germline, CDR1 is MNHEY and CDR2 SVGAGI. This CDR3 has 15 amino acids. This chain's CDR3 is CASRPGTGGADTQYF. For the CDR3, the DNA is TGTGCCAGCAGACCAGGGACTGGGGGGGCAGATACGCAGTATTTT.

The V and J genes are TRBV15 and TRBJ2-5; TRBD2 matches 8 bases. Germline CDR1 LNHNV, CDR2 YYDKDF (reference sequence). The CDR3 loop spans 14 amino acids. V trimming: 5 bases; J trimming: 4 bases; junction bases outside the gene matches: 6. The CDR3 is CATSAGGGRETQYF. DNA of the CDR3: TGTGCCACCAGCGCGGGCGGGGGGCGAGAGACCCAGTACTTC.

This clone has a single count. This chain joins TRBV18 and TRBJ1-1; the D gene is possibly TRBD1 (5 bases). V was cut by 3 bases and J by 7 bases, with 15 bases left in between. The CDR3 has 14 amino acids. Germline assignment: CDR1 KGHSH and CDR2 LQKENI. CDR3: CASSPYIPRGEAFF. The CDR3, as DNA: TGTGCCAGCTCACCGTACATTCCAAGGGGTGAAGCTTTCTTT.

This clone appeared a few times. The gene calls are TRBV12-5 and TRBJ2-1; 10 nucleotides match TRBD1. The CDR3 has 17 residues. CDR1 and CDR2 from the germline V gene are LGHNT and FRNRAP. Losses at the gene ends were 1 base for V and 4 bases for J; bases not matched to a gene: 7. CDR3 bases: TGTGCTAGTGGTTTGGAAGGGACAGGGGCGTTTTACAATGAGCAGTTCTTC. Encoded protein: CASGLEGTGAFYNEQFF. The whole variable domain, remainder taken from reference TRBV12-5 and TRBJ2-1, is DARVTQTPRHKVTEMGQEVTMRCQPILGHNTVFWYRQTMMQGLELLAYFRNRAPLDDSGMPKDRFSAEMPDATLATLKIQPSEPRDSAVYFCASGLEGTGAFYNEQFFGPGTRLTVL.

This chain uses TRBV4-1 with TRBJ2-1; 13 nucleotides agree with TRBD2. Per the germline V gene, CDR1 is MGHRA and CDR2 is YSYEKL. The CDR3 runs to 16 residues. V lost 2 bases to trimming and J lost 4 bases; unmatched junction nucleotides: 2. The DNA for the CDR3 is TGCGCCAGCAGCCAACCGACTAGCGGGAGGTACAATGAGCAGTTCTTC. Its protein is CASSQPTSGRYNEQFF.

V and J are TRBV6-1 and TRBJ1-4; a weak D match, TRBD1 (6 bases). Trimming pared 6 bases from V and 7 bases from J, leaving 15 bases between. The CDR3 consists of 14 residues. CDR1 is MNHNS and CDR2 is SASEGT in the germline V gene. DNA of the CDR3: TGTGCCAGCAGATTACAGGGCGGGGGTGAAAAACTGTTTTTT. This encodes CASRLQGGGEKLFF.

J is TRBJ1-2 and V is TRBV5-1; 8 nucleotides line up with TRBD1. The CDR3 runs 14 residues. Germline lookup yields CDR1 SGHRS and CDR2 YFSETQ. The ends lost 3 bases at V and 3 bases at J; junction bases unmatched: 4. DNA of the CDR3: TGCGCCAGCAGCTCGACAGGGGATGACTATGGCTACACCTTC. Translating gives CASSSTGDDYGYTF.

V is TRBV7-9 and J is TRBJ1-2; a possible D gene is TRBD1 (5 bases). This CDR3 has 14 amino acids. V lost 1 base, J lost 8 bases, and 14 bases lay in between. Germline CDR1 and CDR2: SEHNR and FQNEAQ (reference sequence). The CDR3 region is CASSLGRAGLGYTF. The CDR3 DNA sequence: TGTGCCAGCAGCTTAGGTCGGGCAGGGCTCGGCTACACCTTC.

The rearrangement links TRBV30 to TRBJ2-7, with D possibly matching TRBD2 (6 bases). Germline V gives CDR1 GTSNPN, CDR2 SVGIG (reference sequence). The CDR3 loop spans 15 amino acids. Trimming removed 1 base from V and 0 bases from J, with 13 bases in between. The CDR3 DNA reads TGTGCCTGGAGTGGTTGGGGGAGGAGCTCCTACGAGCAGTACTTC. This gives the protein CAWSGWGRSSYEQYF. Looking up the rest from reference TRBV30 and TRBJ2-7 gives the full variable domain: SQTIHQWPATLVQPVGSPLSLECTVEGTSNPNLYWYRQAAGRGLQLLFYSVGIGQISSEVPQNLSASRPQDRQFILSSKKLLLSDSGFYLCAWSGWGRSSYEQYFGPGTRLTVT.

The chain links TRBV7-2 to TRBJ1-1; D is undetermined. CDR3 length: 15 residues. The germline gives CDR1 SGHTA, CDR2 FQGNSA. V dropped 1 base and J dropped 0 bases, with 9 bases sitting between them. CDR3 coding DNA: TGTGCCAGCAGCTTAGGGCTCTTTATGAACACTGAAGCTTTCTTT. The encoded protein is CASSLGLFMNTEAFF.

V usage is TRBV5-1 and J usage is TRBJ1-5; TRBD1 is a possible D gene (5 bases). Per germline, CDR1 SGHRS and CDR2 YFSETQ. V lost 2 bases and J lost 4, with 13 bases in between. The CDR3 totals 15 residues. The CDR3 nucleotides are TGCGCCAGCAGCTTTCCCGGACATCTAAATCAGCCCCAGCATTTT. As protein: CASSFPGHLNQPQHF.

V gene TRBV21-1 combines with J gene TRBJ1-4. TRBV21-1 is given as a pseudogene. The CDR3 consists of 13 residues. CDR3 DNA sequence: TGTGCCAGGAGGCGGGGGCTAAATGAAAAACTGTTTTTT. It codes for CARRRGLNEKLFF.

V is TRBV25-1 and J is TRBJ1-1, with D possibly TRBD1 on 6 matching bases. The CDR3 totals 14 residues. CDR1 and CDR2 from the germline V gene are MGHDK and SYGVNS. V was trimmed by 2 bases and J by 5 bases, leaving 12 bases between them. CDR3 sequence (DNA): TGTGCCAGCAGTGAACTCACAGGGTTTACTGAAGCTTTCTTT. Amino acid sequence: CASSELTGFTEAFF.

The genes are TRBV5-8 and TRBJ2-1, with TRBD2 identical over 7 bases. CDR1 is SGHTS and CDR2 is YDEGEE in the germline V gene. The CDR3 is 14 residues long. V lost 2 bases and J lost 8; bases outside the gene matches: 7. CDR3 coding DNA: TGTGCCAGCAGCTTCCCGGGAGGTAAGGATGAGCAGTTCTTC. This gives the protein CASSFPGGKDEQFF.

The rearrangement uses TRBV6-5 and TRBJ2-7; 11 bases align to TRBD1. V trimming: 2 bases; J trimming: 0 bases; junction bases outside the gene matches: 3. This CDR3 contains 16 residues. Germline assignment: CDR1 MNHEY and CDR2 SVGAGI. CDR3 DNA sequence: TGTGCCAGCAGTTACGGGACAGGGGGGGACTCCTACGAGCAGTACTTC. This gives the protein CASSYGTGGDSYEQYF.

The chain links TRBV9 to TRBJ1-5; 7 bases map to TRBD1. Germline values: CDR1 SGDLS, CDR2 YYNGEE. Losses at the gene ends were 4 bases for V and 7 bases for J; bases not matched to a gene: 11. CDR3 length equals 15 residues. The CDR3 nucleotides are TGTGCCAGCAGCTTCCGACAGGGAAGAGGGCAGCCCCAGCATTTT. The encoded protein is CASSFRQGRGQPQHF.